This record looks at one T cell receptor beta chain sequence and its context. Its antigen is as yet unknown. This specimen belongs to a study of cytomegalovirus exposure and HLA in healthy donors. Germline lookup yields CDR1 MNHEY and CDR2 SVGAGI. The CDR3 has 14 residues. V lost 5 bases to trimming and J lost 4 bases, with 14 bases between them. Amplification used 60 Vbeta primers and 13 Jbeta primers. Libraries were prepared by immunoSEQ multiplex PCR; TCRdb keeps only in-frame clonotypes and omits some of them. This sample contains roughly 40,000 clones. Study results and limitations: There were some public TCRs occurring in many donors, but most TCR sequences were rare. Looking again later, the authors saw that most CMV-associated TCR beta chains seemed HLA-restricted. Sequencing depth across donors, presence/absence analyses assumed, was roughly uniform. V- and J-gene trimming of TCR beta was linked (in a later analysis) to a missense DCLRE1C variant.

The chain has TRBV6-5 and TRBJ1-2, with D hard to call. This clonotype originated in a male donor in good health and CMV-seronegative. Sequencing was performed on PBMCs. CDR3 nucleotide sequence: TGTGCCAGCAGTGGTAGTGGAGGGCTCTATGGCTACACCTTC. Its protein is CASSGSGGLYGYTF.